The 18 T cell receptor beta chains below were found in one sample sequenced in a study of human thymus T cells (dated by TCRdb to 2020 to 2022). Thymus tissue was obtained as surgical resects removed during corrective cardiac surgery. The library was obtained by the immunoSEQ multiplex PCR assay. TCRdb holds this immuneACCESS table with in-frame rearrangements only. Some clones are missing; in checked studies, unresolved V genes explain under half, and the rest has no known cause. For this sample the table gives more than 70,000 clones, of which around 96% were detected only once. The biggest ten clones account for 0.031% of the sample. The sequencing input was thymus tissue. Receptors were obtained from a boy younger than two with a congenital heart defect but otherwise immunologically healthy.

V usage is TRBV25-1 and J usage is TRBJ2-7; D may be TRBD2 (6 bases). Germline CDR1 reads MGHDK; CDR2 reads SYGVNS. CDR3 size: 13 residues. Trimming left V 8 bases short and J 3 bases short, with 14 bases between. The DNA for the CDR3 is TGTGCCAGCGGGACCTCGCGGGACTACGAGCAGTACTTC. It yields the protein CASGTSRDYEQYF.

The sample holds one count of this clone. The genes are TRBV29-1 and TRBJ2-7, with TRBD2 as a possible D gene (7 bases). This CDR3 has 17 amino acids. V was pared by 0 bases and J by 0 bases, with 18 bases between. Germline values: CDR1 SQVTM, CDR2 ANQGSEA. As DNA, the CDR3 is TGCAGCGTTGAAGAAGTTCGGGGGAGGGGGAACTCCTACGAGCAGTACTTC. As protein: CSVEEVRGRGNSYEQYF.

The rearrangement uses TRBV7-2 and TRBJ1-1; D ambiguous. The V gene lost 2 bases and the J gene lost 11 bases, with 12 bases spanning the gap. Germline CDR1 and CDR2: SGHTA and FQGNSA. This CDR3 has 12 amino acids. The CDR3 DNA is TGTGCCAGCAGCTTACCACCCCGGAGGGCTTTCTTT. Encoded protein: CASSLPPRRAFF.

The V call is TRBV10-3, the J call TRBJ2-7; TRBD2 might be the D (5 bases). This CDR3 spans 15 amino acids. In germline, CDR1 is ENHRY, CDR2 SYGVKD. V lost 4 bases to trimming and J lost 4 bases, with 17 bases between them. CDR3 region: CAISGPAGLFYEQYF. The DNA for the CDR3 is TGTGCCATCAGTGGGCCGGCTGGACTGTTTTACGAGCAGTACTTC.

The rearrangement joins TRBV7-9 to TRBJ1-2, with 7 bases aligning to TRBD1. The CDR3 length is 12 residues. With 5 bases clipped from V and 10 bases from J, the junction kept 7 bases outside the gene matches. Germline-derived CDR1 and CDR2 are SEHNR and FQNEAQ (reference sequence). CDR3 nucleotide sequence: TGTGCCAGCAGCCTCGGACAGGCACACTACACCTTC. Amino acid sequence: CASSLGQAHYTF.

This chain's CDR3 is CASSLRNKLYPMNTEAFF. The DNA of the CDR3 is TGTGCCAGCAGCTTGAGAAATAAACTGTACCCGATGAACACTGAAGCTTTCTTT. The chain links TRBV5-6 to TRBJ1-1, with D uncertain. The germline V gene has CDR1 SGHDT and CDR2 YYEEEE. V was pared by 1 base and J by 0 bases, with 19 bases between. The CDR3 loop spans 18 amino acids.

The chain uses TRBV11-2 and TRBJ1-1, with D possibly TRBD1 on 6 matching bases. CDR3 length: 13 residues. Trimming removed 3 bases at V and 9 bases at J, with 14 bases between. CDR1 is SGHAT and CDR2 is FQNNGV in the germline V gene. The CDR3 protein is CASSFRGIRQAFF. The CDR3 coding sequence is TGTGCCAGCAGCTTCAGGGGCATTAGGCAAGCTTTCTTT.

The V and J genes are TRBV7-2 and TRBJ2-3; 9 nucleotides align to TRBD2. Germline V gives CDR1 SGHTA, CDR2 FQGNSA. The CDR3 consists of 17 residues. With 1 base clipped from V and 2 bases from J, the junction kept 7 bases outside the gene matches. CDR3 coding DNA: TGTGCCAGCAGCTTAGTAAGAAGCGGGGGGTCCACAGATACGCAGTATTTT. Residues: CASSLVRSGGSTDTQYF.

The chain couples TRBV7-6 to TRBJ2-2; D is unclear. The germline V and J ends were trimmed by 5 bases and 5 bases, with 9 bases remaining between them. Germline V gene sequence: CDR1 SGHVS, CDR2 FNYEAQ. The CDR3 runs to 13 residues. The DNA for the CDR3 is TGTGCCAGCAGCCCGGCCGGTACCGGGGAGCTGTTTTTT. Translation gives CASSPAGTGELFF.

The rearrangement links TRBV2 to TRBJ2-5; possibly TRBD2 for D (7 bases). The germline V and J ends were trimmed by 7 bases and 5 bases, with 17 bases remaining between them. Per germline, CDR1 SNHLY and CDR2 FYNNEI. The CDR3 sequence is 14 residues long. CDR3 region: CASTRSGGGETQYF. The CDR3 coding sequence is TGTGCCAGCACCCGATCGGGGGGCGGGGAGACCCAGTACTTC.

This sequence joins TRBV11-3 and TRBJ1-1; D unclear. Germline values: CDR1 SGHNT, CDR2 YENEEA. V was trimmed by 3 bases and J by 4 bases, leaving 3 bases between them. The CDR3 runs 11 residues. The CDR3 DNA follows: TGTGCCAGCAGCTTGACCACTGAAGCTTTCTTT. Its translation is CASSLTTEAFF.

CDR3 sequence: CASSLPGTSGGEPDTQYF. The CDR3 bases are TGTGCCAGCAGCTTACCCGGGACTAGCGGGGGGGAACCAGATACGCAGTATTTT. The chain joins TRBV7-6 to TRBJ2-3; 16 nucleotides line up with TRBD2. The CDR3 has 18 amino acids. In germline, CDR1 is SGHVS, CDR2 FNYEAQ. J lost 4 bases, V lost 2 bases, and 6 bases had no gene match.

The chain has TRBV7-2 and TRBJ1-2; 10 nucleotides agree with TRBD1. Trimming removed 5 bases from V and 2 bases from J; junction bases left unmatched: 2. The V gene's germline CDR1 is SGHTA and CDR2 FQGNSA. The CDR3 length is 14 residues. CDR3 sequence: CASSQTGGNYGYTF. The CDR3 bases are TGTGCCAGCAGCCAGACAGGGGGCAACTATGGCTACACCTTC.

The DNA of the CDR3 is TGTGCCAGCAGCCCCATCAGGGCCCCGTATGGCTACACCTTC. Amino acids: CASSPIRAPYGYTF. This chain links TRBV11-1 with TRBJ1-2, with TRBD1 as a possible D gene (5 bases). This CDR3 has 14 residues. CDR1 and CDR2 from the germline V gene are SGHAT and FQDESV (reference sequence). V lost 5 bases, J lost 5 bases, and 15 bases lay in between.

This clone was seen once. The chain carries TRBV7-9 and TRBJ1-4; 7 bases agree with TRBD1. Trimming removed 7 bases from V and 5 bases from J; junction bases left unmatched: 10. Per the germline V gene, CDR1 is SEHNR and CDR2 is FQNEAQ (reference sequence). The CDR3 spans 15 residues. The CDR3 sequence: CASTPSQGGNEKLFF. In DNA, the CDR3 is TGTGCCAGCACCCCCTCCCAGGGGGGCAATGAAAAACTGTTTTTT.

The V gene is TRBV29-1, the J gene TRBJ1-2, with D uncertain. The V and J ends lost 2 bases and 5 bases respectively, with 18 bases between them. The CDR3 has 15 residues. Per germline, CDR1 SQVTM and CDR2 ANQGSEA. The DNA of the CDR3 is TGCAGCGTTGAATGCGGGCAGCGCGGATTATATGGCTACACCTTC. Encoded protein: CSVECGQRGLYGYTF.

The chain employs TRBV4-3 and TRBJ1-1; D gene unclear. Germline V gene data show CDR1 as LGHNA and CDR2 as YSLEER. There are 14 residues in the CDR3. V was clipped by 0 bases and J by 1 base, with 6 bases between them. The CDR3 loop reads CASSQDWGNTEAFF. CDR3 in DNA: TGCGCCAGCAGCCAAGATTGGGGGAACACTGAAGCTTTCTTT.

The rearrangement uses TRBV2 and TRBJ1-4; TRBD1 matches 8 bases. The CDR3 has 18 residues. The V and J ends lost 9 bases and 6 bases, in that order; junction bases with no gene match: 21. Germline V gives CDR1 SNHLY, CDR2 FYNNEI. CDR3 in amino acids: CASQADTGGDLGDEKLFF. The CDR3 nucleotides are TGTGCCAGTCAGGCGGACACAGGGGGGGACCTAGGGGATGAAAAACTGTTTTTT. The full variable domain, its missing parts supplied by reference TRBV2 and TRBJ1-4, is EPEVTQTPSHQVTQMGQEVILRCVPISNHLYFYWYRQILGQKVEFLVSFYNNEISEKSEIFDDQFSVERPDGSNFTLKIRSTKLEDSAMYFCASQADTGGDLGDEKLFFGSGTQLSVL.